The 8 T cell receptor beta chains below come from one sample, sequenced in a study of T cells in Graves' hyperthyroidism and ophthalmopathy. RNA transcripts were the template for amplifying TCR beta CDR3 regions. HTBI primers drove first-round RT-PCR of the TCR CDR3. TCRdb reanalysed the multiplex PCR reads using MiXCR and keeps one entry per CDR3 protein. The sample holds approximately 560,000 distinct CDR3 sequences; 46% are singletons and the top ten take approximately 8.2%. Sequenced sample: peripheral blood or thyroid tissue (not recorded which). The receptors stem from a woman between 18 and 29 years old with Graves' hyperthyroidism.

As for this clonotype: This may come from a read error, since a much larger clone is one base off. CDR3 sequence: CSVDRKANTGELFF. CDR3 nucleotides: TGCAGCGTCGACCGGAAGGCGAACACCGGGGAGCTGTTTTTT. The chain joins TRBV29-1 to TRBJ2-2, with unresolved D. Germline values: CDR1 SQVTM, CDR2 ANQGSEA. Trimming stripped 6 bases from V and 0 bases from J, with 11 bases between. This CDR3 has 14 residues.

This clonotype was detected only once. The chain links TRBV5-6 to TRBJ1-5; D perhaps matches TRBD1 (5 bases). Germline lookup yields CDR1 SGHDT and CDR2 YYEEEE. This CDR3 contains 17 residues. The ends were cut back, 0 bases at V and 3 bases at J, with 16 bases in the middle. The CDR3 sequence is CASSLARGGDLNQPQHF. The CDR3, as DNA: TGTGCCAGCAGCTTGGCGAGGGGCGGAGATCTCAATCAGCCCCAGCATTTT.

This clonotype turned up a few times. The chain has TRBV7-2 and TRBJ2-2; D call uncertain. Germline values: CDR1 SGHTA, CDR2 FQGNSA. Trimming took 0 bases from V and 5 from J, leaving 7 bases between them. This CDR3 has 14 amino acids. The CDR3 nucleotides are TGTGCCAGCAGCTTAGCGGGATCGACCGGGGAGCTGTTTTTT. Amino acids: CASSLAGSTGELFF. Complete variable domain (other parts from reference TRBV7-2 and TRBJ2-2): GAGVSQSPSNKVTEKGKDVELRCDPISGHTALYWYRQSLGQGLEFLIYFQGNSAPDKSGLPSDRFSAERTGGSVSTLTIQRTQQEDSAVYLCASSLAGSTGELFFGEGSRLTVL.

This clonotype has only a few counts. V is TRBV19 and J is TRBJ2-7, with 10 bases fitting TRBD2. This CDR3 is 14 amino acids long. V trimming: 9 bases; J trimming: 2 bases; junction bases outside the gene matches: 7. Germline CDR1 LNHDA, CDR2 SQIVND (reference sequence). CDR3 sequence reads: CASQRTSGTYEQYF. CDR3 nucleotide sequence: TGTGCCAGCCAACGGACTAGCGGAACCTACGAGCAGTACTTC.

The gene calls are TRBV7-8 and TRBJ2-7; 8 nucleotides match TRBD1. Germline V lookup: CDR1 SGHVS, CDR2 FQNEAQ. This CDR3 region has 13 residues. V lost 5 bases and J lost 6; bases outside the gene matches: 6. This CDR3 reads CASSQTGGAEQYF. The CDR3 DNA is TGTGCCAGCAGCCAAACAGGGGGTGCCGAGCAGTACTTC.

V is TRBV14 and J is TRBJ1-2, with TRBD1 identical over 8 bases. Per germline, CDR1 SGHDN and CDR2 FVKESK. There are 14 residues in the CDR3. The trim removed 2 bases at V and 6 bases at J, leaving 5 bases unmatched. This CDR3 reads CASSQTLQGDGYTF. The CDR3 DNA reads TGTGCCAGCAGCCAAACCCTACAGGGGGATGGCTACACCTTC. Drawing the rest from reference TRBV14 and TRBJ1-2, the complete variable domain is EAGVTQFPSHSVIEKGQTVTLRCDPISGHDNLYWYRRVMGKEIKFLLHFVKESKQDESGMPNNRFLAERTGGTYSTLKVQPAELEDSGVYFCASSQTLQGDGYTFGSGTRLTVV.

The chain is built from TRBV20-1 and TRBJ1-6, with 10 bases aligning to TRBD1. V was clipped by 4 bases and J by 10 bases; unmatched bases: 7. CDR1 is DFQATT, CDR2 SNEGSKA, per germline (reference sequence). The CDR3 covers 14 residues. The CDR3 DNA is TGCAGTGCTAACGTGACAGGGGGCATCTCACCCCTCCACTTT. This encodes CSANVTGGISPLHF.

This clonotype was observed a few times. The V gene is TRBV20-1, the J gene TRBJ2-5; either TRBD1 or TRBD2 may fit D (7 bases each). Germline CDR1 DFQATT, CDR2 SNEGSKA (reference sequence). This CDR3 has 14 amino acids. V gave up 5 bases and J gave up 7 bases, with 20 bases separating them. The CDR3 spells CSAPGGVGIRTQYF. CDR3 DNA: TGCAGTGCTCCAGGGGGGGTGGGGATCCGGACCCAGTACTTC.